The 22 T cell receptor beta chains given below trace back to one sample, sequenced in a study of CD8 T cells in ankylosing spondylitis. Study outcomes and limitations: It appeared that ankylosing spondylitis blood was characterized by a TCR beta motif of under ten highly homologous variants.

TCRdb re-called the 5' RACE reads through MiXCR, storing one row per CDR3 protein. Of some 840,000 distinct CDR3 sequences listed, approximately 12% are singletons. Their antigens are not known. Source material: blood, either unsorted or a sorted T cell fraction (not recorded which). The receptors derive from a male donor with ankylosing spondylitis.

This clonotype was detected ten times or more. The chain uses TRBV28 and TRBJ2-7, with 7 nucleotides matching TRBD1. This CDR3 has 14 residues. V lost 6 bases to trimming and J lost 0 bases; unmatched junction nucleotides: 5. CDR1 MDHEN and CDR2 SYDVKM come from the germline V gene. CDR3 sequence (DNA): TGTGCCAGCAGGGTAGGGGGCTTCTCCTACGAGCAGTACTTC. It encodes CASRVGGFSYEQYF.

This clonotype was detected only a few times. The V gene is TRBV18, the J gene TRBJ2-7; D possibly corresponds to TRBD1 (6 bases). The CDR3 length is 13 residues. Germline V gene lookup returns CDR1 KGHSH and CDR2 LQKENI. V gave up 2 bases and J gave up 6 bases, with 11 bases separating them. In DNA, the CDR3 is TGTGCCAGCTCACCAGCGGCAGGGGTCGAGCAGTACTTC. Amino acids: CASSPAAGVEQYF.

In its sample, this clonotype was seen a few times. The chain employs TRBV5-6 and TRBJ2-1; D unclear. Trimming left V 0 bases short and J 6 bases short, with 7 bases between. Germline CDR1 SGHDT, CDR2 YYEEEE. The CDR3 sequence is 13 residues long. The CDR3 protein is CASSLVWANEQFF. CDR3 coding DNA: TGTGCCAGCAGCTTGGTCTGGGCCAATGAGCAGTTCTTC.

The chain employs TRBV10-3 and TRBJ2-1; 8 bases map to TRBD2. CDR1 is ENHRY, CDR2 SYGVKD, per germline. Losses at the gene ends were 5 bases for V and 13 bases for J; bases not matched to a gene: 16. The CDR3 runs to 15 residues. The CDR3 here is CAISRTSSSLPPQFF. The CDR3 nucleotides are TGTGCCATCAGTCGGACTAGCTCAAGCCTTCCACCTCAGTTCTTC.

V usage is TRBV4-3 and J usage is TRBJ2-1; 9 bases align to TRBD1. From germline, CDR1 is LGHNA and CDR2 YSLEER. This CDR3 contains 16 residues. With V trimmed by 2 bases and J by 8 bases, 10 bases remained unmatched. The CDR3 DNA reads TGCGCCAGCAGCCAACAAGGGGGGACAGGGTATGATGAGCAGTTCTTC. Translated, it gives CASSQQGGTGYDEQFF.

The rearrangement uses TRBV5-1 and TRBJ2-7; D gene uncertain. Trimming stripped 3 bases from V and 4 bases from J, with 5 bases between. The CDR3 contains 11 residues. Looked up from germline, CDR1 is SGHRS and CDR2 is YFSETQ. The CDR3 coding sequence is TGCGCCAGCAGCTCCTGGTACGAGCAGTACTTC. This codes for CASSSWYEQYF.

Here the CDR3 DNA reads TGTGCCAGCAGCTTCGAACAGACCTATTCTGGCTACACCTTC. This sequence encodes CASSFEQTYSGYTF. V and J are TRBV7-8 and TRBJ1-2, with D unresolved. The CDR3 consists of 14 residues. The V gene's germline CDR1 is SGHVS and CDR2 FQNEAQ. Trimming took off 3 bases at V and 7 bases at J, with 15 bases between the two ends.

This chain links TRBV9 with TRBJ1-2; D is possibly TRBD1 (6 bases). The germline V and J ends were trimmed by 0 bases and 4 bases, with 13 bases remaining between them. The CDR3 consists of 15 residues. Germline CDR1 reads SGDLS; CDR2 reads YYNGEE. The chain's CDR3 is CASSVGGGRLYGYTF. The CDR3 bases are TGTGCCAGCAGCGTAGGTGGGGGGCGACTCTATGGCTACACCTTC. Full variable domain (missing parts from reference TRBV9 and TRBJ1-2): DSGVTQTPKHLITATGQRVTLRCSPRSGDLSVYWYQQSLDQGLQFLIQYYNGEERAKGNILERFSAQQFPDLHSELNLSSLELGDSALYFCASSVGGGRLYGYTFGSGTRLTVV.

The V gene is TRBV20-1, the J gene TRBJ1-5; 7 bases fit TRBD1. In germline, CDR1 is DFQATT, CDR2 SNEGSKA (reference sequence). Trimming took 6 bases from V and 4 from J; bases not matched to a gene: 9. CDR3 length equals 14 residues. CDR3 in amino acids: CSAIWAGGNQPQHF. In DNA, the CDR3 is TGCAGTGCCATCTGGGCAGGGGGAAATCAGCCCCAGCATTTT.

This clonotype appeared a few times. The chain employs TRBV4-1 and TRBJ1-5; D possibly corresponds to TRBD1 (5 bases). Germline CDR1 is MGHRA and CDR2 is YSYEKL. Trimming shortened V by 4 bases and J by 5 bases, and 15 bases separated the two germline ends. The CDR3 is 15 residues long. Written as DNA, the CDR3 is TGCGCCAGCAGCCGGGGCAGGGCCCAGGATCAGCCCCAGCATTTT. Translation gives CASSRGRAQDQPQHF.

This clonotype was seen repeatedly, ten times or more. The rearrangement joins TRBV5-1 to TRBJ2-3; tentatively, D is TRBD1 or TRBD2 (6 bases each). CDR3 size: 14 residues. V was shortened by 7 bases and J by 2 bases, with 14 bases between the two germline ends. Germline CDR1 reads SGHRS; CDR2 reads YFSETQ. The CDR3: CASGRWDNTDTQYF. The CDR3 DNA is TGCGCCAGCGGGAGGTGGGACAACACAGATACGCAGTATTTT.

The chain joins TRBV7-9 to TRBJ2-2, with TRBD1 matching 8 bases. The junction had 3 bases not matched to a gene; V was cut back by 4 bases and J by 8 bases. The CDR3 sequence is 13 residues long. Germline V gives CDR1 SEHNR, CDR2 FQNEAQ (reference sequence). CDR3 DNA sequence: TGTGCCAGCAGCTACAGGGACAGGGGGGAGCTGTTTTTT. It specifies CASSYRDRGELFF.

This clonotype was counted a few times. The chain recombines TRBV6-1 with TRBJ2-5, with 9 positions matching TRBD1. Germline V gene sequence: CDR1 MNHNS, CDR2 SASEGT. V dropped 10 bases and J dropped 4; count of bases not matched to a gene: 7. This CDR3 has 13 residues. CDR3 amino acids: CATLGQGRETQYF. In nucleotides, the CDR3 is TGTGCCACGCTTGGACAGGGGAGAGAGACCCAGTACTTC.

This clonotype was detected only a few times. V usage is TRBV9 and J usage is TRBJ2-5; D not certain. V was shortened by 0 bases and J by 3 bases, with 6 bases between the two germline ends. CDR1 SGDLS and CDR2 YYNGEE come from the germline V gene. The CDR3 consists of 13 residues. This CDR3 reads CASSVATEETQYF. CDR3 DNA sequence: TGTGCCAGCAGCGTAGCAACAGAAGAGACCCAGTACTTC. The full variable domain, with the rest looked up from reference TRBV9 and TRBJ2-5, is DSGVTQTPKHLITATGQRVTLRCSPRSGDLSVYWYQQSLDQGLQFLIQYYNGEERAKGNILERFSAQQFPDLHSELNLSSLELGDSALYFCASSVATEETQYFGPGTRLLVL.

This clonotype was recorded at least ten times. The chain employs TRBV5-1 and TRBJ1-3; 8 positions match TRBD1. The V gene's germline CDR1 is SGHRS and CDR2 YFSETQ. CDR3 length: 14 residues. Germline trimming cut 4 bases from V and 2 bases from J; bases unmatched to any gene: 2. CDR3 bases: TGCGCCAGCAGCATACAGGGGGCTGGAAACACCATATATTTT. Amino acids: CASSIQGAGNTIYF. Full variable domain (remainder filled in from reference TRBV5-1 and TRBJ1-3): KAGVTQTPRYLIKTRGQQVTLSCSPISGHRSVSWYQQTPGQGLQFLFEYFSETQRNKGNFPGRFSGRQFSNSRSEMNVSTLELGDSALYLCASSIQGAGNTIYFGEGSWLTVV.

At least ten counts were recorded for this clonotype. The chain employs TRBV11-2 and TRBJ2-3; D ambiguous. Germline CDR1 and CDR2: SGHAT and FQNNGV. The ends were cut back, 1 base at V and 10 bases at J, with 12 bases in the middle. This CDR3 has 13 residues. The CDR3 spells CASSLAPRRAQYF. CDR3 nucleotide sequence: TGTGCCAGCAGCTTAGCCCCTAGGAGAGCGCAGTATTTT.

This clonotype was observed many times. The rearrangement uses TRBV20-1 and TRBJ2-7; no definite D call. Germline-derived CDR1 and CDR2 are DFQATT and SNEGSKA (reference sequence). CDR3 size: 12 residues. The V end was cut by 6 bases, the J end by 2 bases, with 11 bases between. For the CDR3, the DNA is TGCAGTGCACAAACATGGACCTACGAGCAGTACTTC. Its translation: CSAQTWTYEQYF.

The rearrangement uses TRBV5-1 and TRBJ2-7; D ambiguous. The CDR3 has 16 residues. Trimming removed 1 base at V and 5 bases at J, with 19 bases between. The germline V gene encodes CDR1 SGHRS and CDR2 YFSETQ. The CDR3 DNA reads as TGCGCCAGCAGCTTGCACGGGTGGAGACCCCCCGACGAGCAGTACTTC. This codes for CASSLHGWRPPDEQYF.

This clonotype was recorded at least ten times. J is TRBJ2-1 and V is TRBV7-2; D not resolved. The V end was cut by 0 bases, the J end by 12 bases, with 12 bases between. This CDR3 spans 13 amino acids. Germline values: CDR1 SGHTA, CDR2 FQGNSA. The CDR3 loop reads CASSLAALFRQFF. CDR3 nucleotides: TGTGCCAGCAGCTTAGCTGCGCTTTTTAGGCAGTTCTTC.

The chain is built from TRBV2 and TRBJ2-2, with 7 bases fitting TRBD1. Germline V gene data show CDR1 as SNHLY and CDR2 as FYNNEI. V shed 6 bases, J shed 7 bases, and the junction held 20 bases outside the gene matches. The CDR3 runs 18 residues. Here the CDR3 DNA reads TGTGCCAGCAGCCCTCCTGTGGACAGGATCCCAACAGACGGGGAGCTGTTTTTT. This translates into CASSPPVDRIPTDGELFF.

This clonotype has at least ten counts. The V call is TRBV7-9, the J call TRBJ2-5; 7 nucleotides match TRBD1. Germline CDR1 reads SEHNR; CDR2 reads FQNEAQ (reference sequence). This CDR3 has 15 residues. V dropped 4 bases and J dropped 1; count of bases not matched to a gene: 6. The CDR3 sequence is CASSSTTGFQETQYF. The CDR3 DNA follows: TGTGCCAGCAGCTCAACGACAGGGTTCCAAGAGACCCAGTACTTC.

A word on this clonotype: A much larger clonotype is one base distant, so this may be a read error. This chain connects TRBV7-3 to TRBJ1-1; D unclear. Between the trimmed V and J ends, which lost 7 bases and 1 base, there was a span of 10 bases. Germline-derived CDR1 and CDR2 are SGHTA and FQGTGA. This CDR3 region has 13 residues. This CDR3 is CASTREGNTEAFF. The CDR3 nucleotides are TGTGCCAGCACCCGAGAGGGGAACACTGAAGCTTTCTTT.